The 12 T cell receptor beta chains below all came from one sample that was sequenced in a study of beta chain features in type 1 diabetes (dated by TCRdb to 2016 to 2018). The library was obtained by the immunoSEQ multiplex PCR assay. The High Capacity cDNA Reverse Transcription Kit was used to reverse transcribe all of the isolated RNA, meaning that expressed TCRB transcripts were what got sequenced. Here the immuneACCESS table is served through TCRdb, limited to in-frame sequences with V and J called. Missing clones are a known gap in these copies; in checked studies unresolved V genes cover under half, and the rest lacks a known reason. The sample contains 430,000 or so clones, over 9.5% of them found a single time. Approximately 0.045% of the sample goes to the ten largest clones. The sample taken for sequencing was naive CD4+ T cells from blood. What the cell subset or site label conveys for this sample: true naive CD4+ T cells. Every receptor here comes from a woman younger than 30 in good health.

Only a few counts were recorded for this clone. V usage is TRBV15 and J usage is TRBJ2-1; TRBD1 might be the D (6 bases). Trimming shortened V by 2 bases and J by 7 bases, and 21 bases separated the two germline ends. This CDR3 spans 17 amino acids. Germline CDR1 and CDR2: LNHNV and YYDKDF (reference sequence). This CDR3 is CATSRSGWQGLRNEQFF. In DNA, the CDR3 is TGTGCCACCAGCAGATCTGGTTGGCAGGGGTTGAGGAATGAGCAGTTCTTC.

V gene TRBV6-6 combines with J gene TRBJ2-7, with D perhaps matching TRBD1 (5 bases). Trimming stripped 5 bases from V and 0 bases from J, with 14 bases between. The germline CDR1 and CDR2 sequences are MNHNY and SVGAGI (reference sequence). The CDR3 is made up of 15 amino acids. The CDR3 loop is CASSTPGWSSYEQYF. CDR3 DNA sequence: TGTGCCAGCAGTACGCCAGGGTGGAGCTCCTACGAGCAGTACTTC.

There are a few counts of this clone. The genes are TRBV15 and TRBJ2-2; 8 bases match TRBD1. This CDR3 has 16 amino acids. CDR1 and CDR2 (germline): LNHNV, YYDKDF (reference sequence). V gave up 3 bases and J gave up 1 base; unmatched junction bases: 4. CDR3 bases: TGTGCCACCAGCAGCCGGACAGGGAAGAACACCGGGGAGCTGTTTTTT. Translation gives CATSSRTGKNTGELFF.

The V gene is TRBV27, the J gene TRBJ2-7, with 7 positions matching TRBD1. The CDR3 runs 13 residues. V was pared by 8 bases and J by 3 bases, with 7 bases of the junction left unmatched. Germline assignment: CDR1 MNHEY and CDR2 SMNVEV (reference sequence). CDR3 region: CASGPGQFYEQYF. The CDR3 coding sequence is TGTGCCAGCGGTCCGGGACAGTTCTACGAGCAGTACTTC.

This clone has at least ten counts. The genes are TRBV18 and TRBJ2-1; no clear D gene. This CDR3 comprises 11 residues. Germline V CDR1 and CDR2: KGHSH, LQKENI. V lost 2 bases, J lost 8 bases, and 4 bases lay in between. Here the CDR3 reads CASSPFDEQFF. CDR3 DNA sequence: TGTGCCAGCTCACCATTCGATGAGCAGTTCTTC.

V gene TRBV6-5 combines with J gene TRBJ2-1; TRBD2 agrees at 8 bases. V shed 2 bases and J 5 bases; nucleotides not matched to a gene: 5. Germline V gene lookup returns CDR1 MNHEY and CDR2 SVGAGI. This CDR3 region has 15 residues. The CDR3 sequence is CASSYGSGANNEQFF. In nucleotides, the CDR3 is TGTGCCAGCAGTTACGGTAGCGGGGCGAACAATGAGCAGTTCTTC.

The J gene is TRBJ1-6, the V gene TRBV9, with unresolved D. Trimming took 3 bases from V and 7 from J, leaving 5 bases between them. CDR3 size: 12 residues. CDR1 SGDLS and CDR2 YYNGEE come from the germline V gene. Here the CDR3 DNA reads TGTGCCAGCAGCGCCACCAATTCACCCCTCCACTTT. As protein: CASSATNSPLHF.

This clone has a handful of counts. The genes are TRBV9 and TRBJ2-2; D uncertain. The germline gives CDR1 SGDLS, CDR2 YYNGEE. The CDR3 is made up of 15 amino acids. Trimming left V 0 bases short and J 4 bases short, with 10 bases between. The CDR3 DNA reads TGTGCCAGCAGCGTAGATGTTTTACCCACCGGGGAGCTGTTTTTT. Translating it yields CASSVDVLPTGELFF.

The chain has TRBV20-1 and TRBJ2-5; 8 nucleotides align to TRBD1. This CDR3 has 11 amino acids. CDR1 and CDR2 (germline): DFQATT, SNEGSKA (reference sequence). Trimming removed 5 bases from V and 7 bases from J; junction bases left unmatched: 3. CDR3 DNA: TGCAGTGCTCAGGGGGCGCTGACCCAGTACTTC. It codes for CSAQGALTQYF.

The J gene is TRBJ2-1, the V gene TRBV7-8, with a tentative D call TRBD2 (6 bases). V was clipped by 6 bases and J by 2 bases, with 11 bases between them. Germline V lookup: CDR1 SGHVS, CDR2 FQNEAQ. CDR3 length: 14 residues. The CDR3 here is CASRDGGTYNEQFF. In nucleotides, the CDR3 is TGTGCCAGCAGGGACGGGGGTACCTACAATGAGCAGTTCTTC.

As concerns this clone: A junction boundary mismatches the germline segment, possibly from a read error. Here the CDR3 reads CASSPTLPPRDKEQFF. The CDR3 bases are TGTGCCAGCAGCCCGACCTTACCACCTCGGGACAAAGAGCAGTTCTTC. This chain links TRBV7-6 with TRBJ2-1, with D possibly being TRBD1 (6 bases). Germline V gene data show CDR1 as SGHVS and CDR2 as FNYEAQ. The CDR3 has 16 amino acids.

This clone appeared a few times. This chain links TRBV11-1 with TRBJ2-7; TRBD1 agrees at 9 bases. The ends lost 1 base at V and 4 bases at J; junction bases unmatched: 8. CDR1 and CDR2 from the germline V gene are SGHAT and FQDESV (reference sequence). The CDR3 has 16 residues. The CDR3 DNA follows: TGTGCCAGCAGCTTAGACCCCGGGACAGGGATGTACGAGCAGTACTTC. Translated, it gives CASSLDPGTGMYEQYF.